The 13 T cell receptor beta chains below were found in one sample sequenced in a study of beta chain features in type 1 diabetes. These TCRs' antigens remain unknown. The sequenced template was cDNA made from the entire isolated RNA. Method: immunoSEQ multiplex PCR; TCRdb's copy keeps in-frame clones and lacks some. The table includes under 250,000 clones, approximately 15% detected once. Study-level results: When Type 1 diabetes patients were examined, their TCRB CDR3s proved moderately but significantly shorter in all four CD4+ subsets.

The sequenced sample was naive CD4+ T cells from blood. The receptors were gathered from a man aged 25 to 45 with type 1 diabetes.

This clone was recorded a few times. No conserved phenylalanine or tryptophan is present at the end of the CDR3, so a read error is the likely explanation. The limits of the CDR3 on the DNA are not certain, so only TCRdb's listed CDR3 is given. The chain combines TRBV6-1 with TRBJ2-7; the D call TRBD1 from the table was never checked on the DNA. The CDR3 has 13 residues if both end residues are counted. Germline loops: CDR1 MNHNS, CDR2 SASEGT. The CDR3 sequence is CASSENVGTGAQT.

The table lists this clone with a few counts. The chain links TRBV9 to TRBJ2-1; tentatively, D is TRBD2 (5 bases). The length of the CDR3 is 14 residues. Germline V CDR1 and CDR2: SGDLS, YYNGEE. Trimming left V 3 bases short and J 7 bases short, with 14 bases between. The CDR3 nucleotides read TGTGCCAGCAGCGGCGGAGGTCCGATAAATGAGCAGTTCTTC. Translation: CASSGGGPINEQFF.

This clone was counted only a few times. The CDR3 reads CSVGVGQFF. The DNA of the CDR3 is TGCAGCGTTGGAGTCGGGCAGTTCTTC. The chain recombines TRBV29-1 with TRBJ2-1; no reliable D call. The germline gives CDR1 SQVTM, CDR2 ANQGSEA. The CDR3 sequence is 9 residues long. V lost 4 bases and J lost 12, with 7 bases in between.

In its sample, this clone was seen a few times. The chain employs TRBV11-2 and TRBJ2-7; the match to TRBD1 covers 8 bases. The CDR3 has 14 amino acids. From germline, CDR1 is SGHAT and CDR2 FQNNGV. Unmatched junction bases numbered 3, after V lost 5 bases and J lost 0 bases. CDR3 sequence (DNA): TGTGCCAGCAGCCAGGACAGGGTCTCCTACGAGCAGTACTTC. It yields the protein CASSQDRVSYEQYF.

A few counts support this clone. This CDR3 is CASSEDRITTDTQYF. The CDR3 DNA reads TGTGCCAGCAGCGAAGACAGGATAACCACAGATACGCAGTATTTT. This chain joins TRBV9 and TRBJ2-3, with D perhaps TRBD1 (6 bases). Germline assignment: CDR1 SGDLS and CDR2 YYNGEE. Trimming took 3 bases from V and 2 from J, leaving 13 bases between them. The CDR3 is made up of 15 amino acids.

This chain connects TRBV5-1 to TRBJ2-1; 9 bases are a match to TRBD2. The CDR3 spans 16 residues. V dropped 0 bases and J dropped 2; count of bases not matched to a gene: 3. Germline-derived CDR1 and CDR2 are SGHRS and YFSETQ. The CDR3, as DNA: TGCGCCAGCAGCTTGGAATCTAGCGGGACCTACAATGAGCAGTTCTTC. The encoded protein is CASSLESSGTYNEQFF.

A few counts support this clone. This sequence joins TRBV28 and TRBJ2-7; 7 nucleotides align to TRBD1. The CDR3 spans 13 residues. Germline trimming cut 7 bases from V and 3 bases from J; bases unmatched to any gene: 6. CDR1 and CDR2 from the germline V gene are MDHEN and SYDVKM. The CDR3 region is CASTGDRHYEQYF. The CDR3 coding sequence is TGTGCCAGCACCGGGGACAGACACTACGAGCAGTACTTC. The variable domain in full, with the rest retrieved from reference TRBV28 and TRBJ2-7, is DVKVTQSSRYLVKRTGEKVFLECVQDMDHENMFWYRQDPGLGLRLIYFSYDVKMKEKGDIPEGYSVSREKKERFSLILESASTNQTSMYLCASTGDRHYEQYFGPGTRLTVT.

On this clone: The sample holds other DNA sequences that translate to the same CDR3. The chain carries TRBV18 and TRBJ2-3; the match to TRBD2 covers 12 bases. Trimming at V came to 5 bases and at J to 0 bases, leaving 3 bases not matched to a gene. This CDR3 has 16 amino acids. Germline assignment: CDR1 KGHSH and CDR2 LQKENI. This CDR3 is CASSSGLAGSTDTQYF. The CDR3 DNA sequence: TGTGCCAGCTCATCAGGACTAGCGGGAAGCACAGATACGCAGTATTTT. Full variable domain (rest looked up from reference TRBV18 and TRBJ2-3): NAGVMQNPRHLVRRRGQEARLRCSPMKGHSHVYWYRQLPEEGLKFMVYLQKENIIDESGMPKERFSAEFPKEGPSILRIQQVVRGDSAAYFCASSSGLAGSTDTQYFGPGTRLTVL.

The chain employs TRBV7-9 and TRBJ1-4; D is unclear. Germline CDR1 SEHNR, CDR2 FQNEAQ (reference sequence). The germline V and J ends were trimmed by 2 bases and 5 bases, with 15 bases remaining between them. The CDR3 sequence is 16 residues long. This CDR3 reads CASSLFSSGMNEKLFF. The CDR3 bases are TGTGCCAGCAGCTTATTTTCATCCGGGATGAATGAAAAACTGTTTTTT.

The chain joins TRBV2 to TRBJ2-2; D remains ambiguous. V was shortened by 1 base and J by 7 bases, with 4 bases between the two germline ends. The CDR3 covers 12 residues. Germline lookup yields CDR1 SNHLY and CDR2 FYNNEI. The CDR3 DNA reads TGTGCCAGCAGTGAAGGGAGCGGGGAGCTGTTTTTT. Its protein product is CASSEGSGELFF. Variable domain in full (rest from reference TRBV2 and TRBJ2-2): EPEVTQTPSHQVTQMGQEVILRCVPISNHLYFYWYRQILGQKVEFLVSFYNNEISEKSEIFDDQFSVERPDGSNFTLKIRSTKLEDSAMYFCASSEGSGELFFGEGSRLTVL.

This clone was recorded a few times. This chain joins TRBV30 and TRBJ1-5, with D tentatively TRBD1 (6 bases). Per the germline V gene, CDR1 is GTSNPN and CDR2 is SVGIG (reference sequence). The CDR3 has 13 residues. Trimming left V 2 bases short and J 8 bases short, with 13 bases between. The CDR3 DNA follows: TGTGCCTGGAGTATCAGGGGTGTGGAGCCCCAGCATTTT. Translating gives CAWSIRGVEPQHF.

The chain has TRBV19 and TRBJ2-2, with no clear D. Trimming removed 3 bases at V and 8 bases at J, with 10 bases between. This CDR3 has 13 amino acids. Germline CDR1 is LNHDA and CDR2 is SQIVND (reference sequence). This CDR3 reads CASSIGVAGELFF. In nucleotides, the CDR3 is TGTGCCAGTAGTATTGGAGTTGCTGGGGAGCTGTTTTTT.

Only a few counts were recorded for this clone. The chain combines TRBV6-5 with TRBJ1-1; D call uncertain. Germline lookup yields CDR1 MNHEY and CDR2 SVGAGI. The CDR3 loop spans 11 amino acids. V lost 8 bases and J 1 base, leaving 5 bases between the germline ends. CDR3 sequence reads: CASQSNTEAFF. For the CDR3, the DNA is TGTGCCAGCCAATCGAACACTGAAGCTTTCTTT.